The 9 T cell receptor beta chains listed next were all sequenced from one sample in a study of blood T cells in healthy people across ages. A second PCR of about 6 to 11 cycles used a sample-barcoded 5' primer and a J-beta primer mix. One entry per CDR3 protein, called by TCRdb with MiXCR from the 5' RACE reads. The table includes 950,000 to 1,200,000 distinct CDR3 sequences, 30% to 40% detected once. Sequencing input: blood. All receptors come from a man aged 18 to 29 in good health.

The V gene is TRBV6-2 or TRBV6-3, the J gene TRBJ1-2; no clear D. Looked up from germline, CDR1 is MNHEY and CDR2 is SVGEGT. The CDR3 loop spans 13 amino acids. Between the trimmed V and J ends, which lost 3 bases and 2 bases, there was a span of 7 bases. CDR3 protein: CASSYNGNYGYTF. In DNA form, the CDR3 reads TGTGCCAGCAGTTATAACGGAAACTATGGCTACACCTTC.

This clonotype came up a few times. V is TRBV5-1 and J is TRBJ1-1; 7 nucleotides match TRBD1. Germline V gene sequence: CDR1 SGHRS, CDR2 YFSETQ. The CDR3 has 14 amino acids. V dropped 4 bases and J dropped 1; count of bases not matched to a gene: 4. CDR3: CASSAWTGNTEAFF. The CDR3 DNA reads TGCGCCAGCAGCGCATGGACAGGGAACACTGAAGCTTTCTTT.

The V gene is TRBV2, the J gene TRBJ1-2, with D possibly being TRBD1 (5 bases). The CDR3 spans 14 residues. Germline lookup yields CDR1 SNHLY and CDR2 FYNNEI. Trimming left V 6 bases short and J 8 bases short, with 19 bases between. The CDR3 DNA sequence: TGTGCCAGCAGCGTTGACAGCCAAACCGGGGGCTACACCTTC. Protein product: CASSVDSQTGGYTF.

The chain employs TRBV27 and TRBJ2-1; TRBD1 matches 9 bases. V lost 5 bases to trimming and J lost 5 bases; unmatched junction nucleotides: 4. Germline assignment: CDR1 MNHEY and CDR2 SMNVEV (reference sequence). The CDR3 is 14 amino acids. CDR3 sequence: CASSGQGSDNEQFF. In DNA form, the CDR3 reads TGTGCCAGCAGTGGACAGGGGAGTGACAATGAGCAGTTCTTC.

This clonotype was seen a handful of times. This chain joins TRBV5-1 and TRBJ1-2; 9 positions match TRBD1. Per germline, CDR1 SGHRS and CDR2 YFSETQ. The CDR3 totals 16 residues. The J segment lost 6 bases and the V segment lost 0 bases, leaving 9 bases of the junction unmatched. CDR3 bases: TGCGCCAGCAGCTTGGGACAATCGGACAGGGGCCATGGCTACACCTTC. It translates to CASSLGQSDRGHGYTF.

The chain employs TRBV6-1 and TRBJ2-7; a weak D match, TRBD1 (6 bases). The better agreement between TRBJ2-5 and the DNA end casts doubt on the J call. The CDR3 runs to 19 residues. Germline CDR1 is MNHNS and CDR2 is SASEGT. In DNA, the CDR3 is TGTGCCAGCAGTCCACAGGGACACGCCGCCTGGTCTTGGGATGAGACCCAGTACTTC. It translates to CASSPQGHAAWSWDETQYF.

CDR3 loop: CAWIPVAGTGELFF. CDR3 bases: TGTGCCTGGATCCCGGTGGCGGGCACCGGGGAGCTGTTTTTT. The chain employs TRBV30 and TRBJ2-2; D perhaps matches TRBD2 (5 bases). Germline V gene sequence: CDR1 GTSNPN, CDR2 SVGIG (reference sequence). The V end lost 4 bases, the J end lost 4 bases, and 13 bases lay between the germline ends. The CDR3 loop spans 14 amino acids.

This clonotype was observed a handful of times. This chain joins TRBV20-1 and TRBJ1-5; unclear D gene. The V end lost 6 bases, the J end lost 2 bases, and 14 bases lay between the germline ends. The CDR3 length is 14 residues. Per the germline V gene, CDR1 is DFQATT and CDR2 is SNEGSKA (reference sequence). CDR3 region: CSAHTVEGNQPQHF. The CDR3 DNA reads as TGCAGTGCCCATACAGTTGAGGGCAATCAGCCCCAGCATTTT.

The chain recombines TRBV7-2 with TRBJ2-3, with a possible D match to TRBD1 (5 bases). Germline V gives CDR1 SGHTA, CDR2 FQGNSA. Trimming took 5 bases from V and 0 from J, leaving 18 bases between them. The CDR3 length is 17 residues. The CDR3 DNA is TGTGCCAGCAGCCTAAGACTGGGGCCCTCTAGCACAGATACGCAGTATTTT. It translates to CASSLRLGPSSTDTQYF.